The source of this T cell receptor (beta chain) is a study of CD8 T cells in ankylosing spondylitis. A word on this clonotype: Antigen: not known.

Study observations and caveats: Some of these motif variants have turned up before, in reports on reactive arthritis synovial fluid and blood. From matched ankylosing spondylitis synovial fluid, disease-linked clones were reportedly recovered at significantly enriched levels. Ankylosing spondylitis blood appeared to be characterized by a TCR beta motif of eight or nine highly homologous variants. Disease-linked clones bore a CD8+ phenotype, appearing relatively rarely in peripheral blood.

The TCR beta libraries were generated through quantitative 5'-RACE incorporating molecular barcodes. Via MiXCR, TCRdb re-called the 5' RACE reads, giving one row per CDR3 protein. The top ten clones hold roughly 1% of a sample with roughly 470,000 distinct CDR3 sequences, approximately 26% of them seen once. Sequenced material: blood, either unsorted or a sorted T cell fraction (not recorded which). The TCR comes from a male donor with ankylosing spondylitis.

CDR3 sequence reads: CSVGTGPIGYTF. The CDR3 nucleotides read TGCAGCGTTGGAACAGGACCTATCGGCTACACCTTC. The V gene is TRBV29-1, the J gene TRBJ1-2; maybe TRBD1 (5 bases). This CDR3 region has 12 residues. Trimming took 4 bases from V and 8 from J, leaving 14 bases between them. Per germline, CDR1 SQVTM and CDR2 ANQGSEA.